A selection of T cell receptor beta chains follows, all from one sample in a study of cytomegalovirus exposure and HLA in healthy donors. TCRdb keeps only in-frame clones here, not all; method: immunoSEQ multiplex PCR. The table shows 85,000 to 130,000 clones, with 76% occurring only once. The specimen was PBMCs. All receptors come from a woman between 18 and 29 years old in good health and CMV-seropositive. Both conserved end residues are part of each CDR3. D genes are given only for firm matches. Expanded clones get a size class; other rows say once, few or many, or leave the size out.

d_call j_call v_call clone_size cdr3_aa cdr3_nt
. TRBJ2-7 TRBV2 . CASMGSPPYEQYF TGTGCCAGCATGGGCAGCCCACCCTACGAGCAGTACTTC
TRBD1 TRBJ1-3 TRBV9 . CASSTGGQTGNTIYF TGTGCCAGCAGCACCGGGGGACAGACTGGAAACACCATATATTTT
. TRBJ2-5 TRBV6-5 . CDSNPDGGQTKYF TGTGACAGCAACCCCGACGGCGGACAGACCAAGTACTTC
TRBD2 TRBJ2-7 TRBV28 . CASTSSGSGFVEQYF TGTGCCAGCACCTCTAGCGGGAGTGGGTTTGTCGAGCAGTACTTC
TRBD2 TRBJ2-7 TRBV2 . CASSLPGLAGGHEQYF TGTGCCAGCAGTCTTCCGGGACTAGCGGGAGGCCACGAGCAGTACTTC
. TRBJ2-1 TRBV7-3 . CASSLRGTVIENEQFF TGTGCCAGCAGCTTAAGAGGGACTGTAATTGAGAATGAGCAGTTCTTC
. TRBJ1-1 TRBV2 few CASSPNPGVLNTEAFF TGTGCCAGCAGCCCCAATCCAGGGGTCCTGAACACTGAAGCTTTCTTT
TRBD1 TRBJ1-1 TRBV7-9 . CASGTGEAEAFF TGTGCCAGCGGCACAGGGGAGGCTGAAGCTTTCTTT
. TRBJ2-7 TRBV25-1 . CASLAASSYEQYF TGTGCCAGCCTTGCGGCCAGCTCCTACGAGCAGTACTTC
TRBD2 TRBJ2-1 TRBV5-4 . CASSLAAGAIFNEQFF TGTGCCAGCAGCTTGGCCGCGGGAGCGATTTTTAATGAGCAGTTCTTC
TRBD1 TRBJ1-5 TRBV27 . CASSLGGQGNQPQHF TGTGCCAGCAGTTTGGGTGGACAGGGGAATCAGCCCCAGCATTTT
TRBD1 TRBJ1-2 TRBV30 . CAWSPGQGYYGYTF TGTGCCTGGAGCCCGGGACAGGGTTACTATGGCTACACCTTC
. TRBJ1-2 TRBV7-6 . CASSPQLERGYTF TGTGCCAGCAGCCCCCAACTCGAACGTGGCTACACCTTC
TRBD2 TRBJ2-1 TRBV30 . CAWRSGRIDNEQFF TGTGCCTGGCGGAGCGGGAGGATCGACAATGAGCAGTTCTTC
. TRBJ1-1 TRBV7-6 . CASSSGVTEAFF TGTGCCAGCAGCTCGGGGGTCACTGAAGCTTTCTTT
. TRBJ1-5 TRBV9 . CASSVGELSNQPQHF TGTGCCAGCAGCGTAGGCGAGCTTAGCAATCAGCCCCAGCATTTT
. TRBJ2-7 TRBV7-2 . CASSSTRTYEQYF TGTGCCAGCAGTTCGACTAGAACCTACGAGCAGTACTTC
TRBD2 TRBJ2-3 TRBV29-1 . CSVEPLAGVGSTDTQYF TGCAGCGTTGAACCACTAGCGGGAGTAGGCAGCACAGATACGCAGTATTTT
TRBD1 TRBJ2-3 TRBV4-1 . CASSQDGTASTDTQYF TGCGCCAGCAGCCAAGATGGGACAGCTAGCACAGATACGCAGTATTTT
TRBD1 TRBJ1-2 TRBV19 . CASSIVLDRATYGYTF TGTGCCAGTAGTATAGTCCTCGACAGGGCGACCTATGGCTACACCTTC
TRBD1 TRBJ1-1 TRBV11-2 . CASSLVGQGTEAFF TGTGCCAGCAGCTTAGTGGGACAGGGAACTGAAGCTTTCTTT
. TRBJ1-1 TRBV4-1 once CASSQEERTNTEAFF TGCGCCAGCAGCCAAGAAGAAAGGACTAACACTGAAGCTTTCTTT
. TRBJ2-6 TRBV7-3 . CASSLSLSGANVLTF TGTGCCAGCAGCTTGTCCCTCTCTGGGGCCAACGTCCTGACTTTC
. TRBJ1-1 TRBV29-1 . CSAEVPGRNTEAFF TGCAGCGCTGAAGTTCCAGGGCGGAACACTGAAGCTTTCTTT
. TRBJ2-1 TRBV28 few CASSPSGYQGSLEQFF TGTGCCAGCAGTCCATCGGGCTACCAGGGCTCTCTAGAGCAGTTCTTC
. TRBJ1-1 TRBV6-1 . CATTTPPDGGTEAFF TGTGCCACTACTACCCCCCCAGATGGCGGCACTGAAGCTTTCTTT
. TRBJ2-1 TRBV5-1 . CASKYAGMPLNEQFF TGCGCCAGCAAGTACGCGGGGATGCCCCTGAATGAGCAGTTCTTC